This entry describes one TCR beta chain. Its antigen is still unknown. The PCR employed 60 Vbeta primers together with 13 Jbeta primers. Data came from immunoSEQ multiplex PCR; TCRdb stores just in-frame clones and leaves some out. The table includes 100,000 to 150,000 clones, 70% to 90% detected once. This entry is derived from a study of cytomegalovirus exposure and HLA in healthy donors. Study observations and caveats: There was a cluster of highly shared sequence variants that was likely a sequencing artifact.

CDR1 and CDR2 (germline): MDHEN, SYDVKM. CDR3 length: 15 residues. With 6 bases removed from V and 9 bases from J, the gap between germline ends came to 20 bases. The chain uses TRBV28 and TRBJ1-4, with D perhaps matching TRBD1 (5 bases). The sequenced sample consisted of PBMCs. This receptor was taken from a middle-aged woman in good health and CMV-seropositive. This CDR3 reads CASSTPGGVDQKLFF. The CDR3, as DNA: TGTGCCAGCAGCACCCCCGGGGGTGTAGATCAAAAACTGTTTTTT.